A selection of T cell receptor beta chains follows, all from one sample in a study of T cells in localized non-small cell lung cancer. The repertoire was sequenced with immunoSEQ multiplex PCR; TCRdb's copy has only in-frame clones and lacks some. The data show some 20,000 clones, around 87% seen once. The specimen was PBMCs, collected before any cancer treatment. The receptors come from a man aged 35 to 69 with stage II squamous cell lung carcinoma. CDR3s include the opening cysteine and the closing phenylalanine or tryptophan. The order of the fields is J gene, V gene, clone size, D gene, CDR3 protein, CDR3 DNA. D genes are given only for firm matches. Only some rows state a clone size, as once, few, many or a class for expanded clones.

J: TRBJ1-1
V: TRBV18
size: few
D: NA
CDR3: CASSRQSTTEAFF
DNA: TGTGCCAGCTCACGACAGTCGACCACTGAAGCTTTCTTT

J: TRBJ1-2
V: TRBV5-6
size: NA
D: TRBD1
CDR3: CASSFYRGNYGYTF
DNA: TGTGCCAGCAGCTTCTACAGGGGAAACTATGGCTACACCTTC

J: TRBJ1-1
V: TRBV19
size: NA
D: NA
CDR3: CASTTGGTEAFF
DNA: TGTGCCAGTACTACGGGGGGCACTGAAGCTTTCTTT

J: TRBJ2-6
V: TRBV19
size: NA
D: TRBD1
CDR3: CASSILTGSTGANVLTF
DNA: TGTGCCAGTAGTATCCTGACAGGGTCCACAGGGGCCAACGTCCTGACTTTC

J: TRBJ1-2
V: TRBV11-2
size: NA
D: TRBD1
CDR3: CASSLRTGYGYTF
DNA: TGTGCCAGCAGCCTTCGGACAGGCTATGGCTACACCTTC

J: TRBJ1-1
V: TRBV19
size: NA
D: TRBD1
CDR3: CASSSGTGEDEAFF
DNA: TGTGCCAGTAGTAGCGGGACAGGGGAGGATGAAGCTTTCTTT

J: TRBJ2-3
V: TRBV5-4
size: NA
D: NA
CDR3: CASSDGTPATDTQYF
DNA: TGTGCCAGCAGCGACGGGACTCCTGCCACAGATACGCAGTATTTT

J: TRBJ2-3
V: TRBV6-1
size: NA
D: TRBD2
CDR3: CATMTSGRTDTQYF
DNA: TGTGCCACCATGACTAGCGGGAGAACAGATACGCAGTATTTT

J: TRBJ1-6
V: TRBV7-3
size: NA
D: NA
CDR3: CASSLMAGVASPLHF
DNA: TGTGCCAGCAGCTTAATGGCAGGGGTAGCTTCACCCCTCCACTTT

J: TRBJ1-1
V: TRBV15
size: NA
D: NA
CDR3: CATSRGAGRPNTEAFF
DNA: TGTGCCACCAGCAGAGGGGCGGGGAGGCCTAACACTGAAGCTTTCTTT

J: TRBJ2-1
V: TRBV2
size: NA
D: TRBD2
CDR3: CASSERGTRVYNEQFF
DNA: TGTGCCAGCAGTGAACGGGGGACTAGAGTCTACAATGAGCAGTTCTTC

J: TRBJ2-7
V: TRBV27
size: NA
D: TRBD1
CDR3: CASSHGDRDEQYF
DNA: TGTGCCAGCAGCCATGGGGACAGGGACGAGCAGTACTTC

J: TRBJ1-3
V: TRBV15
size: NA
D: TRBD1
CDR3: CATSVVGTGGPGNTIYF
DNA: TGTGCCACCAGTGTCGTCGGGACAGGGGGCCCTGGAAACACCATATATTTT

J: TRBJ1-5
V: TRBV6-6
size: few
D: TRBD1
CDR3: CASSYSGGRQPQHF
DNA: TGTGCCAGCAGTTACTCAGGGGGCAGGCAGCCCCAGCATTTT

J: TRBJ1-2
V: TRBV6-1
size: few
D: NA
CDR3: CASSEGANYGYTF
DNA: TGTGCCAGCAGTGAGGGGGCTAACTATGGCTACACCTTC

J: TRBJ2-4
V: TRBV25-1
size: NA
D: NA
CDR3: CASSRMGIQYF
DNA: TGTGCCAGCAGCAGAATGGGCATTCAGTACTTC

J: TRBJ1-1
V: TRBV4-1
size: NA
D: NA
CDR3: CASSQDLVVQNTEAFF
DNA: TGCGCCAGCAGCCAAGATTTGGTCGTTCAGAACACTGAAGCTTTCTTT

J: TRBJ2-7
V: TRBV7-8
size: NA
D: TRBD1
CDR3: CASSIAGGEQYF
DNA: TGTGCCAGCAGTATTGCAGGGGGCGAGCAGTACTTC

J: TRBJ1-1
V: TRBV6-1
size: NA
D: TRBD1
CDR3: CARPTGTEAFF
DNA: TGTGCCAGACCGACAGGGACTGAAGCTTTCTTT

J: TRBJ1-1
V: TRBV6-6
size: NA
D: TRBD1
CDR3: CASSDRGGVTEAFF
DNA: TGTGCCAGCAGTGACAGGGGAGGGGTCACTGAAGCTTTCTTT

J: TRBJ1-2
V: TRBV27
size: NA
D: TRBD1
CDR3: CASWTGTGAVGYTF
DNA: TGTGCCAGCTGGACCGGGACAGGGGCGGTCGGCTACACCTTC

J: TRBJ2-5
V: TRBV4-1
size: once
D: NA
CDR3: CASSQGVGGETQYF
DNA: TGCGCCAGCAGCCAAGGGGTGGGGGGCGAGACCCAGTACTTC

J: TRBJ2-1
V: TRBV29-1
size: once
D: NA
CDR3: CSVAVYEQFF
DNA: TGCAGCGTTGCGGTTTATGAGCAGTTCTTC

J: TRBJ2-3
V: TRBV5-1
size: NA
D: NA
CDR3: CASSLSSGTDTQYF
DNA: TGCGCCAGCAGCTTGTCCTCAGGAACAGATACGCAGTATTTT

J: TRBJ2-6
V: TRBV5-4
size: NA
D: NA
CDR3: CASSSDSGANVLTF
DNA: TGTGCCAGCAGCTCCGACTCTGGGGCCAACGTCCTGACTTTC

J: TRBJ1-1
V: TRBV6-5
size: NA
D: TRBD1
CDR3: CATINRDRVNAFF
DNA: TGTGCCACCATTAACCGAGACAGGGTTAACGCTTTCTTT

J: TRBJ2-3
V: TRBV11-2
size: few
D: NA
CDR3: CASSLAIRPLSTDTQYF
DNA: TGTGCCAGCAGCTTAGCGATCAGGCCTTTAAGCACAGATACGCAGTATTTT

J: TRBJ1-4
V: TRBV9
size: NA
D: NA
CDR3: CASSAGSAVTNEKLFF
DNA: TGTGCCAGCAGCGCAGGGTCTGCGGTTACTAATGAAAAACTGTTTTTT

J: TRBJ1-3
V: TRBV18
size: NA
D: NA
CDR3: CASSPSVGSGNTIYF
DNA: TGTGCCAGCTCACCCTCGGTCGGCTCTGGAAACACCATATATTTT

J: TRBJ2-7
V: TRBV11-3
size: NA
D: NA
CDR3: CASGRAREGYEQYF
DNA: TGTGCCAGCGGACGGGCCAGAGAGGGCTACGAGCAGTACTTC

J: TRBJ2-1
V: TRBV9
size: NA
D: TRBD1
CDR3: CASSVRTGRDEQFF
DNA: TGTGCCAGCAGCGTACGGACAGGGCGGGATGAGCAGTTCTTC

J: TRBJ1-5
V: TRBV30
size: NA
D: NA
CDR3: CAWSVLGSGQPQHF
DNA: TGTGCCTGGAGTGTACTTGGATCGGGTCAGCCCCAGCATTTT

J: TRBJ1-2
V: TRBV5-1
size: NA
D: TRBD1
CDR3: CASSFGDRATYGYTF
DNA: TGCGCCAGCAGTTTCGGGGACAGGGCAACCTATGGCTACACCTTC

J: TRBJ2-7
V: TRBV19
size: once
D: NA
CDR3: CASSIDRPPMGIYEQYF
DNA: TGTGCCAGTAGTATAGATCGACCCCCAATGGGGATCTACGAGCAGTACTTC

J: TRBJ2-1
V: TRBV7-9
size: once
D: NA
CDR3: CASSSRQRPGVFSYNEQFF
DNA: TGTGCCAGCAGCTCTAGACAGAGACCCGGCGTATTCTCCTACAATGAGCAGTTCTTC

J: TRBJ2-3
V: TRBV5-4
size: NA
D: NA
CDR3: CASSPPQGTDTQYF
DNA: TGTGCCAGCAGTCCACCCCAGGGGACAGATACGCAGTATTTT

J: TRBJ1-2
V: TRBV5-1
size: NA
D: NA
CDR3: CASSPDSYGYTF
DNA: TGCGCCAGCAGCCCGGACAGCTATGGCTACACCTTC

J: TRBJ2-7
V: TRBV7-2
size: once
D: NA
CDR3: CASSLYRDEQYF
DNA: TGTGCCAGCAGCCTTTACAGGGACGAGCAGTACTTC

J: TRBJ1-1
V: TRBV5-6
size: NA
D: TRBD1
CDR3: CASSLGIRQGAEAFF
DNA: TGTGCCAGCAGCTTGGGAATAAGGCAGGGGGCGGAAGCTTTCTTT

J: TRBJ2-7
V: TRBV7-9
size: NA
D: NA
CDR3: CASSLGVREGGQYF
DNA: TGTGCCAGCAGCTTAGGCGTCAGGGAAGGTGGGCAGTACTTC

J: TRBJ1-2
V: TRBV7-9
size: few
D: NA
CDR3: CASSLGARSYGYTF
DNA: TGTGCCAGCAGCTTAGGAGCCAGATCTTATGGCTACACCTTC

J: TRBJ2-2
V: TRBV7-3
size: NA
D: NA
CDR3: CASSLEGKNTGELFF
DNA: TGTGCCAGCAGCTTAGAAGGGAAGAACACCGGGGAGCTGTTTTTT

J: TRBJ2-1
V: TRBV4-1
size: NA
D: NA
CDR3: CASSHERMHSNEQFF
DNA: TGCGCCAGCAGCCACGAGAGGATGCACTCGAATGAGCAGTTCTTC

J: TRBJ2-2
V: TRBV6-5
size: NA
D: TRBD1
CDR3: CASRDDRDTGELFF
DNA: TGTGCCAGCAGGGACGACAGGGACACCGGGGAGCTGTTTTTT

J: TRBJ1-5
V: TRBV9
size: NA
D: NA
CDR3: CASSPDGAGWDSNQPQHF
DNA: TGTGCCAGCAGCCCCGACGGAGCAGGGTGGGATAGCAATCAGCCCCAGCATTTT

J: TRBJ1-2
V: TRBV18
size: NA
D: NA
CDR3: CASSPPRAGHYGYTF
DNA: TGTGCCAGCTCACCACCGAGGGCAGGGCACTATGGCTACACCTTC

J: TRBJ2-2
V: TRBV5-4
size: few
D: NA
CDR3: CGWRTANTGELFF
DNA: TGCGGATGGCGGACTGCGAACACCGGGGAGCTGTTTTTT

J: TRBJ1-5
V: TRBV7-1
size: NA
D: NA
CDR3: CASSLNSFNQPQHF
DNA: TGTGCCAGCAGCTTAAACAGTTTTAATCAGCCCCAGCATTTT

J: TRBJ1-5
V: TRBV4-1
size: NA
D: TRBD1
CDR3: CASSQDLGGWQPQHF
DNA: TGCGCCAGCAGCCAAGATTTAGGGGGCTGGCAGCCCCAGCATTTT

J: TRBJ2-6
V: TRBV5-4
size: NA
D: NA
CDR3: CASSLSGANVLTF
DNA: TGTGCCAGCAGCTTGTCTGGGGCCAACGTCCTGACTTTC

J: TRBJ2-3
V: TRBV11-3
size: few
D: NA
CDR3: CASSGSPSTDTQYF
DNA: TGTGCCAGCAGCGGATCCCCTAGCACAGATACGCAGTATTTT

J: TRBJ1-3
V: TRBV9
size: NA
D: TRBD1
CDR3: CASSPRTGGNGNTIYF
DNA: TGTGCCAGCAGCCCGCGGACAGGCGGCAATGGAAACACCATATATTTT

J: TRBJ2-2
V: TRBV27
size: NA
D: NA
CDR3: CASSFSTDRNTGELFF
DNA: TGTGCCAGCAGTTTCTCGACGGACAGAAACACCGGGGAGCTGTTTTTT

J: TRBJ1-1
V: TRBV5-1
size: once
D: TRBD1
CDR3: CASRGQTGMNTEAFF
DNA: TGCGCCAGCAGGGGCCAGACAGGGATGAACACTGAAGCTTTCTTT

J: TRBJ1-2
V: TRBV19
size: NA
D: NA
CDR3: CASKREGSGYTF
DNA: TGTGCCAGTAAGAGGGAGGGAAGTGGCTACACCTTC

J: TRBJ2-2
V: TRBV29-1
size: NA
D: NA
CDR3: CSVGGSGELFF
DNA: TGCAGCGTTGGAGGTTCCGGGGAGCTGTTTTTT

J: TRBJ2-5
V: TRBV7-9
size: NA
D: NA
CDR3: CASSFRHGSGGETQYF
DNA: TGTGCCAGCAGCTTTCGTCATGGGTCCGGCGGGGAGACCCAGTACTTC

J: TRBJ1-2
V: TRBV27
size: few
D: NA
CDR3: CASSFEGNYGYTF
DNA: TGTGCCAGCAGTTTCGAAGGAAACTATGGCTACACCTTC

J: TRBJ1-5
V: TRBV27
size: once
D: NA
CDR3: CASHSNQPQHF
DNA: TGTGCCAGCCATAGCAATCAGCCCCAGCATTTT

J: TRBJ2-2
V: TRBV21-1
size: few
D: NA
CDR3: CASSRLPGLYSRELFF
DNA: TGTGCCAGCAGCAGGCTTCCGGGACTATATTCGAGGGAGCTGTTTTTT